This T cell receptor (beta chain) was documented in a study of blood T cells in healthy people across ages. This clonotype was seen only a few times. As yet, its antigen is unknown. Whole-study findings and limits: Investigators treated diversity estimates from one million T cells as underestimates. There was a strong correlation between TCR beta diversity and naive T cell percentage.

CDR1 is MDHEN, CDR2 SYDVKM, per germline. This CDR3 comprises 17 residues. A sample-barcoded 5' primer and a J-beta primer mix were used in a second PCR of roughly 7 to 11 cycles. TCRdb analysed the 5' RACE reads with MiXCR anew, one entry per CDR3 protein. The sample records some 690,000 distinct CDR3 sequences, 22% being singletons. The sequenced sample was blood. The chain is built from TRBV28 and TRBJ2-1; no clear D. The DNA end is more similar to TRBJ2-7, so the J call may be wrong. This TCR came from a man aged 65 to 79 in good health. CDR3 amino acids: CASSLISFRLGTYEQYF. The CDR3 coding sequence is TGTGCCAGCAGTTTAATATCGTTTAGGTTAGGGACCTACGAGCAGTACTTC.